This TCR beta chain is drawn from a study of T cells in Graves' hyperthyroidism and ophthalmopathy. This CDR3 region has 15 residues. Germline CDR1 is GTSNPN and CDR2 is SVGIG (reference sequence). The V segment lost 0 bases and the J segment 7 bases; nucleotides outside the gene matches: 4. It was RNA transcripts that yielded the amplified TCR beta CDR3 regions. A first-round RT-PCR of the TCR CDR3 used the HTBI primer set. TCRdb redid the calling of the multiplex PCR reads with MiXCR, one entry per CDR3 protein. The profile shows over 500,000 distinct CDR3 sequences, 16% of them singletons. This clonotype was counted many times.

The chain carries TRBV30 and TRBJ1-5; 12 bases fit TRBD1. The TCR sequence derives from a woman in her thirties with Graves' ophthalmopathy. The specimen was blood. Here the CDR3 reads CAWSVGQGARQPQHF. The CDR3, as DNA: TGTGCCTGGAGTGTGGGACAGGGGGCGCGACAGCCCCAGCATTTT.